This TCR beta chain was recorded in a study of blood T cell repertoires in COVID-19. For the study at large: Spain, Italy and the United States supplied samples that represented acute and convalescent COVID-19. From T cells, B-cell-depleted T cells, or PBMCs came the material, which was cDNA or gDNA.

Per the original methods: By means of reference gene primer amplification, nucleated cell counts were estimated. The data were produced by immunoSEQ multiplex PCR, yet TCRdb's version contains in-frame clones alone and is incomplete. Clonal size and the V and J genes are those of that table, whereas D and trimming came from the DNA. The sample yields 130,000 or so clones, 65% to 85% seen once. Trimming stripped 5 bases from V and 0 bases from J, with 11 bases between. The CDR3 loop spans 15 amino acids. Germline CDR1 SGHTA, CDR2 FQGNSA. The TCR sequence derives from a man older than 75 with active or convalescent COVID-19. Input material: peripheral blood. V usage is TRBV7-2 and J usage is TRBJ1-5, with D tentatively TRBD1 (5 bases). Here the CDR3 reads CASSPGGDSNQPQHF. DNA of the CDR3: TGTGCCAGCAGCCCCGGAGGGGATAGCAATCAGCCCCAGCATTTT. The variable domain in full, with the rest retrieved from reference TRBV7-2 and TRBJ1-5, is GAGVSQSPSNKVTEKGKDVELRCDPISGHTALYWYRQSLGQGLEFLIYFQGNSAPDKSGLPSDRFSAERTGGSVSTLTIQRTQQEDSAVYLCASSPGGDSNQPQHFGDGTRLSIL.